This T cell receptor beta chain originates from a study of blood T cell repertoires in COVID-19. In the study overall: The United States, Italy and Spain provided the acute and convalescent COVID-19 samples.

Study processing details: It was from reference gene primer amplification that nucleated cell counts were estimated. Sequencing was performed with immunoSEQ multiplex PCR; in TCRdb, only in-frame clones are kept and a portion is missing. That table is the source of V, J and clone size, and D and trimming were worked out from the DNA. The sample holds some 130,000 clones; more than 70% are singletons and the top ten take more than 1.5%. There are 16 residues in the CDR3. V lost 1 base to trimming and J lost 4 bases, with 14 bases between them. Germline V gene lookup returns CDR1 LGHDT and CDR2 YNNKEL (reference sequence).

This receptor was identified in a man between 65 and 85 years old with acute or convalescent COVID-19. The rearrangement joins TRBV3-1 (or the pseudogene TRBV3-2) to TRBJ1-3; D is uncertain. The material sequenced was peripheral blood. The chain's CDR3 is CASSQVGSLVGNTIYF. The CDR3 region has the DNA TGTGCCAGCAGCCAAGTTGGGAGTCTAGTCGGAAACACCATATATTTT.